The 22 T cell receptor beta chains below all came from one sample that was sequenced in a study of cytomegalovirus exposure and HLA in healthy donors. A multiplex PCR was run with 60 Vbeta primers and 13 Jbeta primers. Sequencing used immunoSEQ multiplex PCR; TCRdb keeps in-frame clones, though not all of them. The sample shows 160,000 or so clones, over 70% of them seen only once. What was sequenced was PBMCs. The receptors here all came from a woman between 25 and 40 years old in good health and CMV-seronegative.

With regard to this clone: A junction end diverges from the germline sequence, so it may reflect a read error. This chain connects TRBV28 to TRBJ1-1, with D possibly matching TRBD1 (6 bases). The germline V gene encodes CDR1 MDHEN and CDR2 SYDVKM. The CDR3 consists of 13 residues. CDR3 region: CASSLSKQGQLVF. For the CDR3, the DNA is TGTGCCAGCAGTTTATCTAAACAGGGCCAGCTTGTCTTT. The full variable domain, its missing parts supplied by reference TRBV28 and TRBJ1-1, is DVKVTQSSRYLVKRTGEKVFLECVQDMDHENMFWYRQDPGLGLRLIYFSYDVKMKEKGDIPEGYSVSREKKERFSLILESASTNQTSMYLCASSLSKQGQLVFGQGTRLTVV.

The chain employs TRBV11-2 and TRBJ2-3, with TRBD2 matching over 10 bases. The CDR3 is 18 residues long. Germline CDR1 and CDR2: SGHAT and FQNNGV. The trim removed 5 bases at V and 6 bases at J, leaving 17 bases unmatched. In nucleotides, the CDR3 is TGTGCCAGCAGCCCGTTCTCTCACACTAGCGGGGTGTGGGATACGCAGTATTTT. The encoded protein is CASSPFSHTSGVWDTQYF.

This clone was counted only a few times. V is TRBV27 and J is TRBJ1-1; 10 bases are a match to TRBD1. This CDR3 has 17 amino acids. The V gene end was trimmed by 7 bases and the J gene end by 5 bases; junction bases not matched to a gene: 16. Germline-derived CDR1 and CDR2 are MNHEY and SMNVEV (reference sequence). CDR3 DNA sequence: TGTGCCAGCATCTCCCTATGGGACAGGGGCCGCGGAACTGAAGCTTTCTTT. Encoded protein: CASISLWDRGRGTEAFF.

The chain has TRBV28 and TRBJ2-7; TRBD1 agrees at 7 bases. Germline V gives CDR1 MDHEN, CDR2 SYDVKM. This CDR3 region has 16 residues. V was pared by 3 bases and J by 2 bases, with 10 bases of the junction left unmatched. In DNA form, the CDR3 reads TGTGCCAGCAGTTTTTTGGGACAGCGAATCCCCTACGAGCAGTACTTC. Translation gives CASSFLGQRIPYEQYF.

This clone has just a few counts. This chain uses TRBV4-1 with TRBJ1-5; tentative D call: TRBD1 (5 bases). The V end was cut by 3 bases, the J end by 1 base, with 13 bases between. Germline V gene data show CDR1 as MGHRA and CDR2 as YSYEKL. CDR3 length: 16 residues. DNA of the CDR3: TGCGCCAGCAGCCAGGGTAGGGGTCAAAGCAATCAGCCCCAGCATTTT. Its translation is CASSQGRGQSNQPQHF.

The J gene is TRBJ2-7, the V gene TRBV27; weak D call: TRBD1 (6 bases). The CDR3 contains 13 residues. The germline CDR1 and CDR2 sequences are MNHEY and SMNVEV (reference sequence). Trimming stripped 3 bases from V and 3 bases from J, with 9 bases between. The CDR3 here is CASSFGRGYEQYF. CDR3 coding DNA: TGTGCCAGCAGTTTCGGCAGGGGCTACGAGCAGTACTTC.

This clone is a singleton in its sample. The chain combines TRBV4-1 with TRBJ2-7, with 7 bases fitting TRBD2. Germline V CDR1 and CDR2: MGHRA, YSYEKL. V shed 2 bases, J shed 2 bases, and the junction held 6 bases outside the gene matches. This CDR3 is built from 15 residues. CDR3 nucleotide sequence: TGCGCCAGCAGCCAACCAGGCGGGGGTCCCTACGAGCAGTACTTC. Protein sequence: CASSQPGGGPYEQYF.

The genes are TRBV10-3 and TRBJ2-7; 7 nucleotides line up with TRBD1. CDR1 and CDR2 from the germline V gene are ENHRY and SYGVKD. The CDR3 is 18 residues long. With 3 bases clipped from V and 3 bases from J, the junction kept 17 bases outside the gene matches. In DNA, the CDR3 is TGTGCCATCAGTGAACCCTCGCTACAGGGGAAGGAGGTCTACGAGCAGTACTTC. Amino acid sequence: CAISEPSLQGKEVYEQYF.

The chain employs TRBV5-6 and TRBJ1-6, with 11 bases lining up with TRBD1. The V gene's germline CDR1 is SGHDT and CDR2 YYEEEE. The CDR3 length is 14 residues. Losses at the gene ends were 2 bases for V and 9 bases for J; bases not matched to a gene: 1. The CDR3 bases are TGTGCCAGCAGCTTTGGGACAGGGGGTTCACCCCTCCACTTT. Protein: CASSFGTGGSPLHF.

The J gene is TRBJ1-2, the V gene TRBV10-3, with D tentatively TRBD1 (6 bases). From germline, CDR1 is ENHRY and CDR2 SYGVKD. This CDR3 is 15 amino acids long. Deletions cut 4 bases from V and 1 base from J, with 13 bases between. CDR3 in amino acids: CAISGRQEINYGYTF. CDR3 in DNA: TGTGCCATCAGTGGTCGACAGGAAATTAACTATGGCTACACCTTC.

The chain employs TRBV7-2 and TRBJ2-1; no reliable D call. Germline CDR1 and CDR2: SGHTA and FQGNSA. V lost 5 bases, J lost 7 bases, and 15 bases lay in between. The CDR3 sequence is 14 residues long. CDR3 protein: CASSIRRLENEQFF. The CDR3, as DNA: TGTGCCAGCAGCATACGGCGGCTAGAAAATGAGCAGTTCTTC.

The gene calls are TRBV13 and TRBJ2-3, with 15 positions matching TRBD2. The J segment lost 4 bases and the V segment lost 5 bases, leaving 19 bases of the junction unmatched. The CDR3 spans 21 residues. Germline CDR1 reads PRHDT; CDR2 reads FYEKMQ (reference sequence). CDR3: CASSNRDPGLAGGNVPDTQYF. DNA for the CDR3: TGTGCCAGCAGCAACAGGGACCCGGGACTAGCGGGGGGCAACGTCCCAGATACGCAGTATTTT.

CDR3 nucleotides: TGTGCCAGCAGCCTTAGACAGGGTGGCACTGAAGCTTTCTTT. Translated, it gives CASSLRQGGTEAFF. The chain joins TRBV6-5 to TRBJ1-1, with 7 positions matching TRBD1. Per the germline V gene, CDR1 is MNHEY and CDR2 is SVGAGI. The CDR3 runs 14 residues. V lost 6 bases and J lost 4; bases outside the gene matches: 8.

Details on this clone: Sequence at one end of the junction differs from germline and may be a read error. The CDR3 DNA follows: TGTGCCAGCAGCTCCTATCCTCAGGGGATGGGTGGATACACCATATATTTT. Translation gives CASSSYPQGMGGYTIYF. The gene calls are TRBV9 and TRBJ1-3; maybe TRBD1 (6 bases). The germline CDR1 and CDR2 sequences are SGDLS and YYNGEE. The CDR3 loop spans 17 amino acids.

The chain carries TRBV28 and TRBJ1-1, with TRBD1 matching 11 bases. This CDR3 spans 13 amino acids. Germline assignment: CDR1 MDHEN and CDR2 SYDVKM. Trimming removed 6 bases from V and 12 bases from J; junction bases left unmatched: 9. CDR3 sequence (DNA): TGTGCCAGCAGACAACCGGGACAGGGGGTAACTTTCTTT. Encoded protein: CASRQPGQGVTFF.

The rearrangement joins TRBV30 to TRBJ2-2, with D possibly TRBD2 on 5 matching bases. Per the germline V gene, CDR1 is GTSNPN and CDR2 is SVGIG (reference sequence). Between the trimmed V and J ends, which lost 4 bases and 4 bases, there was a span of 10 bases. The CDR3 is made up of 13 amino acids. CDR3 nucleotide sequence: TGTGCCTGGATCGAGGGTTCCACCGGGGAGCTGTTTTTT. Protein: CAWIEGSTGELFF.

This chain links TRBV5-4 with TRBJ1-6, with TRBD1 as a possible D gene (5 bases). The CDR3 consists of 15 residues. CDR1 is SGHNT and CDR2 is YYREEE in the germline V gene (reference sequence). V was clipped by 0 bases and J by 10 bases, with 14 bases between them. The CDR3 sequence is CASSLAGLDDSPLHF. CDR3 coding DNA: TGTGCCAGCAGCTTGGCGGGACTCGATGACTCACCCCTCCACTTT.

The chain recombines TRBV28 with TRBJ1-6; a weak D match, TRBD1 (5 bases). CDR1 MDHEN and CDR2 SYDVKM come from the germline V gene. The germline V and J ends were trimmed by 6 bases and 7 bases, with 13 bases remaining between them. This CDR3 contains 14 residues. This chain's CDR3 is CASSLRGRNSPLHF. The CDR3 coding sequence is TGTGCCAGCAGCCTAAGGGGCAGGAATTCACCCCTCCACTTT.

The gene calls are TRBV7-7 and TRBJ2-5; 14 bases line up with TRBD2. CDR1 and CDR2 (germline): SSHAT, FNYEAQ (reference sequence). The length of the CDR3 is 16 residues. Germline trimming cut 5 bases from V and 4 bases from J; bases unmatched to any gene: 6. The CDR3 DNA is TGTGCCAGCAGCCCGACTAGCGGGGGGGCGGGAGAGACCCAGTACTTC. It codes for CASSPTSGGAGETQYF. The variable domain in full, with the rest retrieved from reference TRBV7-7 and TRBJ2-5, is GAGVSQSPRYKVTKRGQDVTLRCDPISSHATLYWYQQALGQGPEFLTYFNYEAQPDKSGLPSDRFSAERPEGSISTLTIQRTEQRDSAMYRCASSPTSGGAGETQYFGPGTRLLVL.

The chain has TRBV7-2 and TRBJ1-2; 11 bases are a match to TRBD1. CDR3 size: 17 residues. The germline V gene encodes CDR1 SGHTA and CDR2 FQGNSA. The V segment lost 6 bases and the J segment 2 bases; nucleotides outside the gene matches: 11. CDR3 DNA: TGTGCCAGCAGAACCACCGGGACAGGGGGTGGAAACTATGGCTACACCTTC. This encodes CASRTTGTGGGNYGYTF.

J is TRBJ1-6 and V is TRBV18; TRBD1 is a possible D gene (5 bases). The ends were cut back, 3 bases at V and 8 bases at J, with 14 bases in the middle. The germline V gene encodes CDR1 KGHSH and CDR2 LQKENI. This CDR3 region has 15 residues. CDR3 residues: CASSPQSGGDSPLHF. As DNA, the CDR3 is TGTGCCAGCTCACCCCAGTCGGGGGGGGATTCACCCCTCCACTTT.

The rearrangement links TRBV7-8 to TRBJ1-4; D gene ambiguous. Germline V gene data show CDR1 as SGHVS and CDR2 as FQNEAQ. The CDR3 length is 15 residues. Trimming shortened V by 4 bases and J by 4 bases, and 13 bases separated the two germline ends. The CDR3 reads CASSSLGGHNEKLFF. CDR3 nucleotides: TGTGCCAGCAGCTCACTTGGAGGTCATAATGAAAAACTGTTTTTT. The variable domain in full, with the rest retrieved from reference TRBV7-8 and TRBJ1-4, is GAGVSQSPRYKVAKRGQDVALRCDPISGHVSLFWYQQALGQGPEFLTYFQNEAQLDKSGLPSDRFFAERPEGSVSTLKIQRTQQEDSAVYLCASSSLGGHNEKLFFGSGTQLSVL.